The 14 T cell receptor beta chains in this list originate from one sample, sequenced in a study of CD8+ T cells in alopecia areata. Sequencing used cDNA as its template, made by extracting RNA and reverse transcribing it. Clones were read by immunoSEQ multiplex PCR, and TCRdb kept only the in-frame ones, dropping some. The sample lists some 130,000 clones; around 60% were seen once. Sequences were derived from CD4+ T cells sorted from blood, sampled at week 0. Receptors originate from a human donor with alopecia areata.

This clone came up once. This rearrangement joins TRBV5-6 to TRBJ1-1; unclear D gene. There are 12 residues in the CDR3. V lost 1 base and J lost 7, with 8 bases in between. Germline CDR1 and CDR2: SGHDT and YYEEEE. CDR3 amino acids: CASSLRGYEAFF. The CDR3 DNA reads TGTGCCAGCAGCTTGCGGGGTTATGAAGCTTTCTTT.

This clone was counted only a few times. The genes are TRBV29-1 and TRBJ2-5; 10 nucleotides match TRBD1. The ends lost 6 bases at V and 5 bases at J; junction bases unmatched: 0. This CDR3 has 11 amino acids. Germline V gene lookup returns CDR1 SQVTM and CDR2 ANQGSEA. For the CDR3, the DNA is TGCAGCGTGGGACAGGGGGAGACCCAGTACTTC. It yields the protein CSVGQGETQYF.

This clone occurred once. The chain couples TRBV29-1 to TRBJ1-1; no definite D call. This CDR3 has 13 amino acids. Germline lookup yields CDR1 SQVTM and CDR2 ANQGSEA. Trimming shortened V by 1 base and J by 1 base, and 7 bases separated the two germline ends. CDR3 residues: CSVEGFTNTEAFF. The CDR3 bases are TGCAGCGTTGAAGGCTTCACGAACACTGAAGCTTTCTTT.

The chain uses TRBV30 and TRBJ2-1; D gene uncertain. Trimming cost V 2 bases and J 8 bases, with 7 bases left between them. Germline CDR1 GTSNPN, CDR2 SVGIG (reference sequence). The CDR3 loop spans 11 amino acids. The CDR3 reads CAWSMDYEQFF. The CDR3 nucleotides read TGTGCCTGGAGTATGGATTATGAGCAGTTCTTC.

This clone was counted a few times. Here the CDR3 reads CASRHSAGAQETQYF. The CDR3 nucleotides read TGTGCCAGCCGCCACTCGGCGGGGGCCCAAGAGACCCAGTACTTC. V gene TRBV6-5 combines with J gene TRBJ2-5; D possibly corresponds to TRBD2 (7 bases). With 8 bases removed from V and 1 base from J, the gap between germline ends came to 17 bases. This CDR3 comprises 15 residues. Germline V gives CDR1 MNHEY, CDR2 SVGAGI.

This chain joins TRBV30 and TRBJ1-2, with 7 bases identical to TRBD1. Germline CDR1 and CDR2: GTSNPN and SVGIG (reference sequence). V was pared by 3 bases and J by 3 bases, with 4 bases of the junction left unmatched. The CDR3 runs to 13 residues. CDR3 nucleotides: TGTGCCTGGAGCCCCGGGACAGACTATGGCTACACCTTC. It yields the protein CAWSPGTDYGYTF.

The chain carries TRBV28 and TRBJ2-5; D unresolved. The CDR3 covers 10 residues. Germline V gene data show CDR1 as MDHEN and CDR2 as SYDVKM. V lost 5 bases to trimming and J lost 5 bases, with 3 bases between them. The CDR3 sequence is CASSGETQYF. CDR3 nucleotide sequence: TGTGCCAGCAGTGGGGAGACCCAGTACTTC.

This clone turned up a few times. The chain combines TRBV29-1 with TRBJ2-7; D is undetermined. The CDR3 is made up of 12 amino acids. The germline V gene has CDR1 SQVTM and CDR2 ANQGSEA. Trimming removed 2 bases at V and 0 bases at J, with 5 bases between. CDR3 sequence (DNA): TGCAGCGTTGAAACGGACTCCTACGAGCAGTACTTC. Protein product: CSVETDSYEQYF.

A single count supports this clone. V usage is TRBV2 and J usage is TRBJ1-1; TRBD1 matches 9 bases. V gave up 6 bases and J gave up 3 bases; unmatched junction bases: 5. This CDR3 is 14 amino acids long. The germline CDR1 and CDR2 sequences are SNHLY and FYNNEI. The DNA for the CDR3 is TGTGCCAGCAGGGGACAGGGCGGGGACACTGAAGCTTTCTTT. Translated: CASRGQGGDTEAFF.

The chain couples TRBV11-1 to TRBJ2-5; D gene unclear. The CDR3 has 13 amino acids. V was shortened by 2 bases and J by 4 bases, with 8 bases between the two germline ends. Per germline, CDR1 SGHAT and CDR2 FQDESV (reference sequence). The CDR3 sequence: CASSLNPPETQYF. The CDR3 DNA follows: TGTGCCAGCAGCTTAAATCCCCCAGAGACCCAGTACTTC.

The J gene is TRBJ2-6, the V gene TRBV2; D is unresolved. The V end was cut by 2 bases, the J end by 2 bases, with 4 bases between. CDR3 size: 14 residues. CDR1 and CDR2 (germline): SNHLY, FYNNEI. DNA for the CDR3: TGTGCCAGCAGTGAATTTGCTGGGGCCAACGTCCTGACTTTC. Translated: CASSEFAGANVLTF.

V gene TRBV6-5 combines with J gene TRBJ2-4, with 10 bases identical to TRBD2. J lost 0 bases, V lost 8 bases, and 4 bases had no gene match. The CDR3 has 15 amino acids. Germline lookup yields CDR1 MNHEY and CDR2 SVGAGI. The CDR3 spells CASASGGLAKNIQYF. The CDR3 nucleotides are TGTGCCAGCGCTAGCGGGGGCCTAGCCAAAAACATTCAGTACTTC.

The genes are TRBV2 and TRBJ2-3, with D possibly TRBD1 on 6 matching bases. Germline-derived CDR1 and CDR2 are SNHLY and FYNNEI. V lost 8 bases, J lost 4 bases, and 16 bases lay in between. This CDR3 is 14 amino acids long. This chain's CDR3 is CASGRQALPDTQYF. DNA for the CDR3: TGTGCCAGCGGAAGACAGGCGCTGCCAGATACGCAGTATTTT.

This sequence joins TRBV2 and TRBJ1-2, with D uncertain. This CDR3 spans 14 amino acids. The V gene lost 4 bases and the J gene lost 0 bases, with 9 bases spanning the gap. Per germline, CDR1 SNHLY and CDR2 FYNNEI. The CDR3 DNA reads TGTGCCAGCAGTGGTGGCAACTCTAACTATGGCTACACCTTC. It specifies CASSGGNSNYGYTF.